The sequence of this T cell receptor (beta chain) was determined in a study of cytotoxic CD8 clonotypes in ibrutinib-treated CLL. The method was immunoSEQ multiplex PCR; TCRdb's version includes in-frame clones alone and lacks a portion of them. There are about 25,000 clones in the sample; roughly 69% occur only once, and roughly half lies in the top ten. This CDR3 comprises 14 residues. Trimming cost V 0 bases and J 7 bases, with 10 bases left between them. Germline loops: CDR1 SGHVS, CDR2 FNYEAQ. The source material was PBMCs, sampled at disease progression, from a patient treated with ibrutinib. The receptor was isolated from a human donor with chronic lymphocytic leukemia. The rearrangement uses TRBV7-6 and TRBJ2-1, with unresolved D. CDR3 DNA sequence: TGTGCCAGCAGCTTAGCTCAACCCGAGAATGAGCAGTTCTTC. It encodes CASSLAQPENEQFF.